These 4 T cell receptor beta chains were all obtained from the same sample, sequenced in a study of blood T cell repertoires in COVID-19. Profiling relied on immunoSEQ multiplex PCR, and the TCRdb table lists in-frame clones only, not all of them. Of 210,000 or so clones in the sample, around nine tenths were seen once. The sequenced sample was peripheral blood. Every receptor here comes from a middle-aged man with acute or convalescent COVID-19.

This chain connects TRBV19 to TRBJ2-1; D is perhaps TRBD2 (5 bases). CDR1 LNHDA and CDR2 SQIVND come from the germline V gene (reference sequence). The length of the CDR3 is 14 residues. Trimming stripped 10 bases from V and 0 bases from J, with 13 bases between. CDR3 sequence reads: CATSWTSSYNEQFF. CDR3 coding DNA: TGTGCCACTTCCTGGACTTCCTCCTACAATGAGCAGTTCTTC.

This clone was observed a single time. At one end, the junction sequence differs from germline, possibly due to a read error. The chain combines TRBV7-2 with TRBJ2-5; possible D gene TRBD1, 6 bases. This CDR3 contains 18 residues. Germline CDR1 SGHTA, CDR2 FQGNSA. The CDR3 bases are TGTGCCAGCACCTTAGCCCTTCCCGGGGTAGGGGGCCAAGAGACCCAGTACTTC. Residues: CASTLALPGVGGQETQYF.

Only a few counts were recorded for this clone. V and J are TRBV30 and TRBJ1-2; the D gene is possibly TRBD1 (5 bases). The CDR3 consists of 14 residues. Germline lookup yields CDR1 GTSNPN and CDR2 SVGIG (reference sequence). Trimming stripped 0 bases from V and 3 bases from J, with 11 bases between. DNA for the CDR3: TGTGCCTGGAGTGTGGGAGGGGACTACTATGGCTACACCTTC. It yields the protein CAWSVGGDYYGYTF.

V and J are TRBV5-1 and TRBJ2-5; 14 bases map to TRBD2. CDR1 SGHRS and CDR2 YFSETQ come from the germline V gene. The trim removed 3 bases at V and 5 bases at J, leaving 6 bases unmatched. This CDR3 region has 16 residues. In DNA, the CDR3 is TGCGCCAGCAGCTGGGGACTAGCGGGGGCGGAGGAGACCCAGTACTTC. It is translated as CASSWGLAGAEETQYF.